Following are 20 T cell receptor beta chains from one sample sequenced in a study of blood T cell repertoires in COVID-19. Sequencing was performed with immunoSEQ multiplex PCR; in TCRdb, only in-frame clones are kept and a portion is missing. There are approximately 260,000 clones in the sample; approximately 89% occur only once, and 1% to 1.5% lies in the top ten. The sample was PBMCs or T cells enriched from blood (not recorded which). The receptors were gathered from a woman aged 40 to 55 with acute COVID-19.

The chain links TRBV28 to TRBJ1-2; maybe TRBD1 (5 bases). Germline CDR1 and CDR2: MDHEN and SYDVKM. V was clipped by 5 bases and J by 5 bases, with 18 bases between them. The CDR3 loop spans 15 amino acids. DNA for the CDR3: TGTGCCAGCAGTCCTCCGACAGAAGCGCTATATGGCTACACCTTC. Encoded protein: CASSPPTEALYGYTF.

This clone was counted a single time. This chain joins TRBV21-1 and TRBJ2-2; the DNA was not compared with TRBD1, the D call given in the table. TRBV21-1 is a listed pseudogene. The CDR3 spans 17 residues. The CDR3 bases are TGTGCCTCCCCCGGGACAGGGAACCAAGCGAACACCGGGGAGCTGTTTTTT. It yields the protein CASPGTGNQANTGELFF.

J is TRBJ2-7 and V is TRBV7-2, with 7 bases that match TRBD2. With 2 bases clipped from V and 4 bases from J, the junction kept 5 bases outside the gene matches. The CDR3 is 14 residues long. CDR1 is SGHTA and CDR2 is FQGNSA in the germline V gene. The CDR3 sequence: CASSLIGGGYEQYV. For the CDR3, the DNA is TGTGCCAGCAGCTTAATCGGGGGAGGGTACGAGCAGTACGTC.

The rearrangement links TRBV6-5 to TRBJ1-1, with D unresolved. This CDR3 has 14 residues. V lost 0 bases, J lost 1 base, and 6 bases lay in between. In germline, CDR1 is MNHEY, CDR2 SVGAGI. For the CDR3, the DNA is TGTGCCAGCAGTTACTCGAGGCGGAACACTGAAGCTTTCTTT. Translating it yields CASSYSRRNTEAFF.

The chain is built from TRBV5-1 and TRBJ1-1; TRBD1 is a possible D gene (6 bases). The CDR3 loop spans 13 amino acids. Trimming left V 4 bases short and J 4 bases short, with 11 bases between. CDR1 is SGHRS, CDR2 YFSETQ, per germline. In nucleotides, the CDR3 is TGCGCCAGCAGCAGGGACATGACCACTGAAGCTTTCTTT. Translation gives CASSRDMTTEAFF.

The chain uses TRBV24-1 and TRBJ2-5, with D unresolved. CDR1 is KGHDR and CDR2 is SFDVKD in the germline V gene. The CDR3 is made up of 14 amino acids. The ends were cut back, 2 bases at V and 1 base at J, with 7 bases in the middle. The CDR3 DNA reads TGTGCCACCAGTGATTCCCCTTCCCAAGAGACCCAGTACTTC. Encoded protein: CATSDSPSQETQYF.

The chain uses TRBV30 and TRBJ1-1, with 7 bases fitting TRBD1. V was clipped by 1 base and J by 5 bases; unmatched bases: 1. The CDR3 spans 12 residues. The germline gives CDR1 GTSNPN, CDR2 SVGIG (reference sequence). Here the CDR3 DNA reads TGTGCCTGGAGTGGACAGGGTACTGAAGCTTTCTTT. Translated: CAWSGQGTEAFF. Filled out from reference TRBV30 and TRBJ1-1, the complete variable domain reads SQTIHQWPATLVQPVGSPLSLECTVEGTSNPNLYWYRQAAGRGLQLLFYSVGIGQISSEVPQNLSASRPQDRQFILSSKKLLLSDSGFYLCAWSGQGTEAFFGQGTRLTVV.

This chain connects TRBV5-1 to TRBJ2-7; D gene uncertain. The length of the CDR3 is 13 residues. Germline V gene lookup returns CDR1 SGHRS and CDR2 YFSETQ. Deletions cut 4 bases from V and 1 base from J, with 9 bases between. CDR3 residues: CASSDDTSYEQYF. CDR3 coding DNA: TGCGCCAGCAGCGACGACACGTCCTACGAGCAGTACTTC.

The chain links TRBV29-1 to TRBJ1-2, with D possibly TRBD1 on 5 matching bases. V was clipped by 1 base and J by 4 bases, with 16 bases between them. Germline V gives CDR1 SQVTM, CDR2 ANQGSEA. The CDR3 is 15 amino acids. For the CDR3, the DNA is TGCAGCGTTGAAGGTCCCCGCCAGGGCGGCTATGGCTACACCTTC. Protein product: CSVEGPRQGGYGYTF.

This rearrangement joins TRBV27 to TRBJ1-6; maybe TRBD1 (5 bases). The CDR3 has 15 residues. Per germline, CDR1 MNHEY and CDR2 SMNVEV (reference sequence). Trimming shortened V by 0 bases and J by 7 bases, and 10 bases separated the two germline ends. CDR3 protein: CASSLSISGNSPLHF. The DNA of the CDR3 is TGTGCCAGCAGTTTATCAATTTCAGGGAATTCACCCCTCCACTTT.

The chain recombines TRBV25-1 with TRBJ2-6; possible D gene TRBD2, 5 bases. This CDR3 has 15 residues. Trimming took off 8 bases at V and 2 bases at J, with 13 bases between the two ends. Germline V gene data show CDR1 as MGHDK and CDR2 as SYGVNS. CDR3 in DNA: TGTGCCAGCTCAATGGGAGTAGCTGGGGCCAACGTCCTGACTTTC. Translated: CASSMGVAGANVLTF.

This chain joins TRBV7-6 and TRBJ2-3, with TRBD1 as a possible D gene (6 bases). The CDR3 spans 16 residues. The V gene's germline CDR1 is SGHVS and CDR2 FNYEAQ. V was cut by 4 bases and J by 5 bases, with 19 bases left in between. The CDR3 spells CASSSMGSQGGDTQYF. The CDR3 DNA follows: TGTGCCAGCAGCTCTATGGGGTCCCAAGGGGGAGATACGCAGTATTTT.

The rearrangement joins TRBV11-2 to TRBJ1-6; TRBD1 is a possible D gene (6 bases). The V gene's germline CDR1 is SGHAT and CDR2 FQNNGV. The V and J ends lost 6 bases and 9 bases respectively, with 27 bases between them. This CDR3 has 18 amino acids. The CDR3 coding sequence is TGTGCCAGCAGTCCCATATGGGGGGGCCGCAAAGGGATTTCACCCCTCCACTTT. Translating it yields CASSPIWGGRKGISPLHF.

The chain is built from TRBV11-3 and TRBJ2-7; D is unresolved. The germline V and J ends were trimmed by 1 base and 4 bases, with 8 bases remaining between them. CDR1 SGHNT and CDR2 YENEEA come from the germline V gene. CDR3 size: 13 residues. The CDR3 DNA reads as TGTGCCAGCAGCTTAGGAGGAGATTACGAGCAGTACGTC. This sequence encodes CASSLGGDYEQYV.

Written as DNA, the CDR3 is TGTGCCAGCAGTTTAGGATATAGCGATGGCTACACCTTC. Amino acid sequence: CASSLGYSDGYTF. The chain links TRBV28 to TRBJ1-2; unclear D gene. CDR1 and CDR2 from the germline V gene are MDHEN and SYDVKM. Trimming removed 2 bases from V and 6 bases from J, with 10 bases in between. The CDR3 loop spans 13 amino acids.

J is TRBJ2-7 and V is TRBV2; D is perhaps TRBD2 (6 bases). V was shortened by 0 bases and J by 0 bases, with 9 bases between the two germline ends. CDR1 and CDR2 from the germline V gene are SNHLY and FYNNEI. The length of the CDR3 is 15 residues. This chain's CDR3 is CASSEARLVSYEQYF. DNA for the CDR3: TGTGCCAGCAGTGAAGCCCGACTAGTCTCCTACGAGCAGTACTTC.

This clone was counted a single time. The chain carries TRBV6-5 and TRBJ2-5; 7 nucleotides align to TRBD2. CDR3 length equals 12 residues. With 6 bases clipped from V and 4 bases from J, the junction kept 2 bases outside the gene matches. CDR1 and CDR2 (germline): MNHEY, SVGAGI. The CDR3 reads CASSIAGETQYF. The CDR3 coding sequence is TGTGCCAGCAGCATAGCGGGAGAGACCCAGTACTTC.

The chain is built from TRBV11-2 and TRBJ2-7; D might be TRBD2 (5 bases). Germline lookup yields CDR1 SGHAT and CDR2 FQNNGV. The CDR3 runs to 17 residues. Deletions cut 1 base from V and 0 bases from J, with 16 bases between. The CDR3 loop is CASSLGSLKGSSYEQYF. CDR3 bases: TGTGCCAGCAGCTTAGGGTCCCTTAAAGGGAGCTCCTACGAGCAGTACTTC.

This chain uses TRBV28 with TRBJ2-1; D gene unclear. This CDR3 is built from 11 residues. Deletions cut 4 bases from V and 6 bases from J, with 4 bases between. Germline CDR1 MDHEN, CDR2 SYDVKM. CDR3 nucleotides: TGTGCCAGCAGTTCCCTCAATGAGCAGTTCTTC. Translated, it gives CASSSLNEQFF.

V usage is TRBV6-2 or TRBV6-3 and J usage is TRBJ1-1; D is uncertain. CDR1 is MNHEY and CDR2 is SVGEGT in the germline V gene. Trimming removed 6 bases from V and 6 bases from J, with 14 bases in between. This CDR3 has 13 amino acids. The CDR3 loop is CASSPPPPAEAFF. In nucleotides, the CDR3 is TGTGCCAGCAGCCCCCCCCCGCCAGCTGAAGCTTTCTTT.